A single T cell receptor beta chain is shown here with its context. Its target is not known. These data are taken from a study of shared clonotypes between healthy human individuals. Deep-level running was used for the assay. Sequenced by immunoSEQ multiplex PCR; TCRdb stores in-frame clones only, minus some. The table shows 550,000 to 600,000 clones, with 98% occurring only once. Only CD45RO-negative cells positively selected for CCR7 counted as naive CD8 cells, so terminally differentiated effector memory CD45RA+ cells were excluded. Study-wide points: With few donors, the genetic and exposure-history diversity represented was limited.

This receptor was identified in a man under 40 in good health. Sequencing was performed on naive CD8+ T cells sorted from blood.

CDR3: CASSHRTSGSADTQYF. For the CDR3, the DNA is TGTGCCAGCAGTCACCGGACTAGCGGGAGTGCAGATACGCAGTATTTT. The chain joins TRBV27 to TRBJ2-3; 13 nucleotides match TRBD2. V trimming: 5 bases; J trimming: 4 bases; junction bases outside the gene matches: 6. Germline CDR1 and CDR2: MNHEY and SMNVEV (reference sequence). The CDR3 sequence is 16 residues long.